The TCR beta chain under discussion was sequenced for a study of T cell responses to AZD1222 COVID-19 vaccine (dated by TCRdb to the early 2020s). For the study in its entirety: Because spike-specific TCR depth and breadth did not differ between the two schedules, AZD1222 recipients who got a second dose at roughly 4 weeks were pooled with those who got a second dose at roughly 12 weeks. A total of 230 to 250 trial participants underwent TCR sequencing, of whom nearly 210 received two doses of AZD1222 and 26 received two doses of the MenACWY control vaccine. Trial participants were enrolled by age into subgroups of 18-55, 56-69 and 70-plus years, and around 150, 28 and 57 TCR-sequenced participants, respectively, were included in these subgroups.

Summary of the overall study and its limitations: Conclusions about previously exposed vaccinees were limited because only a handful of AZD1222 recipients were SARS-CoV-2 seropositive at baseline. The 56-69-year group was small, and its depth increase did not reach significance, likely because of low power. Most participants were white British and females outnumbered males, and the authors suggested that clonal diversity may have been underestimated. Vaccine-associated CD4 TCRs spanned the whole spike protein, with dominant responses in regions 160-218 and 743-854. A significant rise in spike-specific TCR breadth and depth was observed after two AZD1222 doses relative to day 0 and relative to MenACWY recipients. Because no day 14 peak-response samples were available, the repertoires could be characterized only after the peak T cell response. Reportedly, close to half of the unique spike-specific TCRs recognized epitopes lying outside the regions that are mutated in the B.1.351 and B.1.1.7 variants.

The meaning of the sample's time point label: baseline before first vaccination. Vaccinee samples came from UK trials COV001 and COV002, including a single-blind randomized controlled phase 2/3 trial of AZD1222 (ChAdOx1 nCoV-19) in healthy adults. Trial participant PBMC samples were collected at day 0 and day 28 after the second dose for TCRbeta chain sequencing. Of note for this clone: Its cognate antigen has yet to be identified. There are no base qualities to consult, and no much larger clone falls within one base.

The CDR3 regions of human TCRbeta chains were subjected to immunosequencing. Per the authors' processing: Repertoire TCRs were matched against a reference library of SARS-CoV-2-specific TCRs generated with the MIRA antigen-specificity platform. Breadth meant the fraction of unique TCRs that were SARS-CoV-2-associated, whereas depth meant the fraction of total T cells that were SARS-CoV-2-associated. Using the MIRA data, each spike-specific TCR was assigned both to the spike region to which the TCR was reactive and to a CD4 or CD8 class. Log10-transformed breadth and depth values were compared by one-way ANOVA with Sidak's multiple comparisons tests. TCRdb took over this immuneACCESS table, retaining in-frame rearrangements with V and J assigned. Such tables are incomplete; in checked studies, under half of the missing clones stem from an unresolved V gene, and the remainder is unexplained. The DNA gave D and trimming, while V, J and clone size come from that table. The sample table holds 90,000 to 150,000 clones, of which around 87% were seen once. The biggest ten clones account for roughly an eighth of the sample.

CDR1 and CDR2 (LNHDA, SQIVND) derive from the germline V gene (reference sequence). The V end gives up 6 bases and the J end 9 bases, leaving 10 bases in the junction not matched to a gene. Taken from cysteine to phenylalanine, the CDR3 has 14 residues. Only the CDR3 part of the read is kept: 42 bases, read in frame from the first base. The sequenced sample was peripheral blood, obtained on day 0 of AZD1222 vaccination. The TCR was taken from an adult in good health. In this chain, TRBV19 is recombined with TRBJ2-4, and 8 junction bases match TRBD2. Here is the DNA: TGTGCCAGTAGCGGGAGGGCTGGCAGGGTCATTCAGTACTTC. It is translated as CASSGRAGRVIQYF.